A selection of T cell receptor beta chains follows, all from one sample in a study of regulatory T cells in long-lasting Graves disease. TCRdb independently ran MiXCR on the multiplex PCR reads; one entry per CDR3 protein. Counted here are 700,000 or so distinct CDR3 sequences, 30% occurring once; the ten biggest clones make up about two fifths. Sequencing used peripheral blood mononuclear cells (PBMCs), obtained when the disease was refractory, from a patient treated with antithyroid drugs. These receptors all stem from a female donor with Graves disease. CDR3s include the opening cysteine and the closing phenylalanine or tryptophan. D genes are given only for firm matches. Only some rows state a clone size, as once, few, many or a class for expanded clones.

D: NA; J: TRBJ2-7; V: TRBV28; size: NA; CDR3: CASRDQGRHEQYF; DNA: TGTGCCAGCAGGGACCAAGGGCGCCACGAGCAGTACTTC
D: TRBD2; J: TRBJ2-5; V: TRBV20-1; size: many; CDR3: CSASALAGWETQYF; DNA: TGCAGTGCTAGTGCACTAGCGGGTTGGGAGACCCAGTACTTC
D: NA; J: TRBJ1-5; V: TRBV19; size: NA; CDR3: CASSIDQGTSNQPQHF; DNA: TGTGCCAGTAGTATAGATCAGGGGACAAGCAATCAGCCCCAGCATTTT
D: NA; J: TRBJ1-1; V: TRBV12-3/TRBV12-4; size: many; CDR3: CASSPKGFGNTEAFF; DNA: TGTGCCAGCAGTCCAAAAGGGTTCGGGAACACTGAAGCTTTCTTT
D: TRBD1; J: TRBJ1-2; V: TRBV4-2; size: NA; CDR3: CASSHDRGLNYGYTF; DNA: TGTGCCAGCAGCCATGACAGGGGGCTCAACTATGGCTACACCTTC
D: NA; J: TRBJ1-2; V: TRBV2; size: NA; CDR3: CASRESGGTGLDGYTF; DNA: TGTGCCAGCAGGGAGTCCGGGGGTACAGGGCTCGATGGCTACACCTTC
D: NA; J: TRBJ1-6; V: TRBV3-1; size: many; CDR3: CASSQGEGTNSPLHF; DNA: TGTGCCAGCAGCCAAGGAGAGGGTACTAATTCACCCCTCCACTTT
D: NA; J: TRBJ1-1; V: TRBV3-1; size: NA; CDR3: CASSRVGAPQKAFF; DNA: TGTGCCAGCAGCCGGGTTGGGGCACCCCAGAAAGCTTTCTTT
D: NA; J: TRBJ2-4; V: TRBV6-1; size: NA; CDR3: CASSDGRAPARNIQYF; DNA: TGTGCCAGCAGTGACGGGAGAGCCCCTGCGAGAAACATTCAGTACTTC
D: NA; J: TRBJ2-7; V: TRBV3-1; size: NA; CDR3: CASSQDQGRNEQYF; DNA: TGTGCCAGCAGCCAAGATCAGGGGCGAAACGAGCAGTACTTC
D: NA; J: TRBJ1-2; V: TRBV19; size: NA; CDR3: CASSMRGRNGYTF; DNA: TGTGCCAGTAGTATGAGGGGGAGGAATGGCTACACCTTC
D: NA; J: TRBJ2-7; V: TRBV11-2; size: few; CDR3: CASSLVEGAREQYF; DNA: TGTGCCAGCAGCTTAGTAGAAGGGGCGCGTGAGCAGTACTTC
D: TRBD2; J: TRBJ2-7; V: TRBV20-1; size: NA; CDR3: CSARDPGLAGGPGSYEQYF; DNA: TGCAGTGCTAGGGACCCGGGACTAGCGGGAGGGCCTGGTTCCTACGAGCAGTACTTC
D: NA; J: TRBJ1-1; V: TRBV29-1; size: few; CDR3: CSVERLLANTETFF; DNA: TGCAGCGTTGAACGACTGTTGGCGAACACTGAAACTTTCTTT
D: NA; J: TRBJ2-2; V: TRBV5-1; size: few; CDR3: CASRMGQGRTGELFF; DNA: TGCGCCAGCAGGATGGGCCAGGGGCGGACCGGGGAGCTGTTTTTT
D: TRBD1; J: TRBJ2-2; V: TRBV19; size: few; CDR3: CATHRDRGRVNTGELFF; DNA: TGTGCCACCCACCGGGACAGGGGGCGAGTGAACACCGGGGAGCTGTTTTTT
D: NA; J: TRBJ2-1; V: TRBV30; size: NA; CDR3: CAWNLASTREQFF; DNA: TGTGCCTGGAATCTCGCCTCGACTAGGGAGCAGTTCTTC
D: TRBD1; J: TRBJ2-5; V: TRBV20-1; size: few; CDR3: CSAMTTGLETQYF; DNA: TGCAGTGCCATGACGACAGGGCTGGAGACCCAGTACTTC
D: TRBD2; J: TRBJ2-2; V: TRBV5-1; size: NA; CDR3: CASSGTSGSFVRELFF; DNA: TGCGCCAGCTCCGGGACTAGCGGGAGTTTCGTGCGGGAGCTGTTTTTT
D: TRBD1; J: TRBJ1-3; V: TRBV12-3/TRBV12-4; size: NA; CDR3: CASTLDRGDSGNTIYF; DNA: TGTGCCAGCACCCTCGACAGGGGAGATTCTGGAAACACCATATATTTT
D: NA; J: TRBJ1-1; V: TRBV30; size: many; CDR3: CAWSAGVANTEAFF; DNA: TGTGCCTGGAGCGCAGGGGTTGCGAACACTGAAGCTTTCTTT
D: NA; J: TRBJ1-1; V: TRBV7-8; size: NA; CDR3: CASSLERQNTEAFF; DNA: TGTGCCAGCAGCTTAGAAAGACAGAACACTGAAGCTTTCTTT
D: TRBD1; J: TRBJ2-7; V: TRBV27; size: few; CDR3: CASSFAGQGVYEQYF; DNA: TGTGCCAGCAGTTTCGCGGGACAGGGGGTCTACGAGCAGTACTTC
D: TRBD2; J: TRBJ2-7; V: TRBV7-9; size: NA; CDR3: CASSELAGGRYEQYF; DNA: TGTGCCAGCTCCGAGCTAGCGGGAGGCCGCTACGAGCAGTACTTC